Below are 8 T cell receptor beta chains sequenced from a single sample in a study of T cells in localized non-small cell lung cancer. The method was immunoSEQ multiplex PCR; TCRdb's version includes in-frame clones alone and lacks a portion of them. Of around 100,000 clones listed, roughly 86% are singletons. This specimen was peripheral blood, taken before any cancer treatment. The receptor set was obtained from a man aged 35-75 years with stage I squamous cell lung carcinoma.

With respect to this clone: One end of the junction does not line up with germline, which may come from a read error. The rearrangement uses TRBV7-2 and TRBJ1-2; no reliable D call. This CDR3 region has 13 residues. CDR1 is SGHTA and CDR2 is FQGNSA in the germline V gene. CDR3 region: CASSLEAGRGYTF. CDR3 nucleotides: TGTGCCAGCAGTTTAGAAGCTGGGCGCGGCTACACCTTC. Full variable domain (rest looked up from reference TRBV7-2 and TRBJ1-2): GAGVSQSPSNKVTEKGKDVELRCDPISGHTALYWYRQSLGQGLEFLIYFQGNSAPDKSGLPSDRFSAERTGGSVSTLTIQRTQQEDSAVYLCASSLEAGRGYTFGSGTRLTVV.

J is TRBJ1-1 and V is TRBV18; D is ambiguous. Trimming left V 5 bases short and J 1 base short, with 11 bases between. The CDR3 extends over 14 amino acids. Germline V lookup: CDR1 KGHSH, CDR2 LQKENI. In nucleotides, the CDR3 is TGTGCCAGCTCATACTCCTCAAGGAACACTGAAGCTTTCTTT. It specifies CASSYSSRNTEAFF.

This chain uses TRBV19 with TRBJ1-2; 9 bases agree with TRBD1. Looked up from germline, CDR1 is LNHDA and CDR2 is SQIVND (reference sequence). J was trimmed by 4 bases and V by 7 bases; bases with no gene match: 10. The CDR3 spans 15 residues. The CDR3 region is CASTRSGTGLYGYTF. CDR3 sequence (DNA): TGTGCCAGTACCCGGAGTGGGACAGGGCTCTATGGCTACACCTTC.

Note on this clone: The junction differs from germline at one of its ends, possibly a read error. This sequence joins TRBV14 and TRBJ2-2; 7 nucleotides align to TRBD1. Germline lookup yields CDR1 SGHDN and CDR2 FVKESK. The CDR3 covers 17 residues. As DNA, the CDR3 is TGTGCCAGCAGCCCCACGGGCCACCTTACAGGGGCACCGGGGTTCGTTTTT. It translates to CASSPTGHLTGAPGFVF.

The CDR3 region has the DNA TGTGCCAGCAGTCCCCGTCCGGGGGGATGGTCGAACACCATATATTTT. It specifies CASSPRPGGWSNTIYF. V is TRBV6-6 and J is TRBJ1-3; D perhaps matches TRBD1 (5 bases). Looked up from germline, CDR1 is MNHNY and CDR2 is SVGAGI (reference sequence). V shed 5 bases and J shed 7 bases, with 21 bases lying between them. The CDR3 sequence is 16 residues long.

This chain connects TRBV6-5 to TRBJ1-1; D not resolved. The CDR3 is made up of 14 amino acids. Trimming removed 0 bases at V and 1 base at J, with 6 bases between. Germline-derived CDR1 and CDR2 are MNHEY and SVGAGI. The CDR3 spells CASSYSPTNTEAFF. CDR3 DNA sequence: TGTGCCAGCAGTTACTCCCCCACGAACACTGAAGCTTTCTTT.

The rearrangement uses TRBV6-1 and TRBJ1-4, with 8 bases matching TRBD1. The J segment lost 8 bases and the V segment lost 6 bases, leaving 8 bases of the junction unmatched. CDR3 length: 14 amino acids. Germline V gene sequence: CDR1 MNHNS, CDR2 SASEGT. CDR3 bases: TGTGCCAGCAGCCTGACAGGGGAGTACGAAAAACTGTTTTTT. Translation: CASSLTGEYEKLFF.

The chain carries TRBV7-3 and TRBJ2-7; 7 nucleotides agree with TRBD1. V gave up 3 bases and J gave up 4 bases; unmatched junction bases: 3. The CDR3 consists of 13 residues. The germline CDR1 and CDR2 sequences are SGHTA and FQGTGA. CDR3 protein: CASSLGTEYEQYF. Written as DNA, the CDR3 is TGTGCCAGCAGCTTGGGGACAGAATACGAGCAGTACTTC.